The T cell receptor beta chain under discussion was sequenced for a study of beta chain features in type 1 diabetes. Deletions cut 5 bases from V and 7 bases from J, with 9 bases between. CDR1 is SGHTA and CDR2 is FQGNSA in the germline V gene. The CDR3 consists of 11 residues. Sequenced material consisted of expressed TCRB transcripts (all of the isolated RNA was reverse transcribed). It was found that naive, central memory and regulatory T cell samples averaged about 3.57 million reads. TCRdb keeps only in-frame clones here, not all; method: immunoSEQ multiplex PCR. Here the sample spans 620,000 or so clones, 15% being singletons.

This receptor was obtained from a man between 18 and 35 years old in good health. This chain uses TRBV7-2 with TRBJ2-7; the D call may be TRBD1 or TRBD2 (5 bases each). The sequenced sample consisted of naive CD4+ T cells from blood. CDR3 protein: CASSPEGEQYF. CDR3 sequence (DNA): TGTGCCAGCAGCCCCGAGGGGGAGCAGTACTTC.